This TCR beta chain was observed in a study of T cell repertoires in cytomegalovirus infection. Study background: Public TCR beta signatures indicated both CMV infection and matching HLA type.

Deletions cut 5 bases from V and 3 bases from J, with 13 bases between. The germline V gene has CDR1 SGHVT and CDR2 SQSDAQ. The CDR3 extends over 15 amino acids. TCRdb analysed the reads with MiXCR anew, one entry per CDR3 protein. The sample lists 110,000 to 150,000 distinct CDR3 sequences; approximately 30% were seen once. Regarding this clonotype: Its antigen remains unknown.

The receptor's source is a human donor in good health (CMV status not recorded). Some clones in this sample may be carry-over from other donors' samples. The chain has TRBV7-4 and TRBJ1-4, with a tentative D call TRBD1 (5 bases). The specimen was CD8+ T cells from cultured PBMCs, collected from culture after CMV antigen stimulation. The CDR3 DNA reads as TGTGCCAGCAGCCCACGCCGGGACCCTAATGAAAAACTGTTTTTT. Its protein is CASSPRRDPNEKLFF.